This T cell receptor (beta chain) was found in a study of regulatory T cells in long-lasting Graves disease. As to this clonotype: A read error is possible here, since a much larger clone lies one base away.

CDR1 is SQVTM and CDR2 is ANQGSEA in the germline V gene. The J segment lost 6 bases and the V segment lost 7 bases, leaving 7 bases of the junction unmatched. The CDR3 has 13 amino acids. Construction of TCR beta libraries relied on iRepertoire HTBI primers and on Arm-PCR targeting CDR3 regions. TCRdb fed the multiplex PCR reads into MiXCR, producing one record per CDR3 protein. Seen here are around 450,000 distinct CDR3 sequences, 15% observed once, and the top ten hold roughly 7.7%. Sample time point: newly diagnosed GD, antithyroid drugs for less than 3 months. Generation of the TCR library employed RNA extracted from PBMCs. These same data were also listed under a study on T cells in Graves' hyperthyroidism and ophthalmopathy.

V usage is TRBV29-1 and J usage is TRBJ2-5, with 11 bases aligning to TRBD2. Sequencing was performed on peripheral blood mononuclear cells (PBMCs), taken at new diagnosis, from a patient treated with antithyroid drugs. The origin of this receptor is a woman aged 40 to 50 with Graves disease. In DNA, the CDR3 is TGCAGCGCCGGGACTAGCGGAGAAAAGACCCAGTACTTC. It translates to CSAGTSGEKTQYF.